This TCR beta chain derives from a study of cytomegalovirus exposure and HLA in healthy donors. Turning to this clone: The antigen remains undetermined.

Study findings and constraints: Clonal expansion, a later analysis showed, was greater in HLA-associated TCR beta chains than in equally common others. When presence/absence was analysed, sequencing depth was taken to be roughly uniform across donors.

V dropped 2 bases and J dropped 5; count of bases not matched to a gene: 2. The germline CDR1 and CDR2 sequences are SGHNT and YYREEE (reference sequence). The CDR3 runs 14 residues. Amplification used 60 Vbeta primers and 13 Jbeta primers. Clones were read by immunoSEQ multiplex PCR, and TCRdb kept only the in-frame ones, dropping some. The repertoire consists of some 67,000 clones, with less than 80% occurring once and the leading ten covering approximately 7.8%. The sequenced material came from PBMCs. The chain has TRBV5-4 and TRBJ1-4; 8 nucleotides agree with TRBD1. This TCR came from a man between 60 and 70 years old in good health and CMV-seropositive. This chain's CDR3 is CASSLTGGNEKLFF. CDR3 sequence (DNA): TGTGCCAGCAGCTTAACAGGGGGAAATGAAAAACTGTTTTTT.